This T cell receptor (beta chain) was identified during a study of shared clonotypes between healthy human individuals. As regards this clone: Its antigen is unidentified.

The CDR3 loop spans 16 amino acids. The V end was cut by 4 bases, the J end by 2 bases, with 17 bases between. CDR1 is SGDLS, CDR2 YYNGEE, per germline. Study-wide results and caveats: Clonotypes shared by all four donors outscored non-shared clonotypes in generation probability. Sharing across a few donors was seen in about 5% of naive CD4 clonotypes. Researchers found naive subsets generally carried larger estimated richness than memory subsets.

The protocol was immunoSEQ multiplex PCR, while the TCRdb copy is restricted to in-frame clones and leaves out a portion. Here the sample spans under 650,000 clones, less than 96% being singletons. The rearrangement uses TRBV9 and TRBJ2-3; possible D gene TRBD1, 6 bases. This sequence was found in a woman aged 30 to 39 in good health. Sample: naive CD4+ T cells sorted from blood. Subset meaning: CD45RA+ positively selected. The CDR3 DNA sequence: TGTGCCAGCAGCAGCACAGGGTGGGTAGTCACAGATACGCAGTATTTT. Translating gives CASSSTGWVVTDTQYF.